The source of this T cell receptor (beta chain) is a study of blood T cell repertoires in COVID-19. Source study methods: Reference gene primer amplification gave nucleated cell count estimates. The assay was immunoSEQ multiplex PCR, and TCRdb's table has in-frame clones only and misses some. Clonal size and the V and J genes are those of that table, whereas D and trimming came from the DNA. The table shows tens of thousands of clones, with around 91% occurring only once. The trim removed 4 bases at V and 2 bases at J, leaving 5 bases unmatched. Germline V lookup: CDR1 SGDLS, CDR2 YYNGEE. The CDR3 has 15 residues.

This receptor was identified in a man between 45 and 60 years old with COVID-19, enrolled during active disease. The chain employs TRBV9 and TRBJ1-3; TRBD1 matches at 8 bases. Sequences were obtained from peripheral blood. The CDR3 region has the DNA TGTGCCAGCAGCAACGACAGGGGAACTGGAAACACCATATATTTT. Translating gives CASSNDRGTGNTIYF.